Listed here are 30 T cell receptor beta chains from one sample, sequenced in a study of blood T cell repertoires in COVID-19. Data came from immunoSEQ multiplex PCR; TCRdb stores just in-frame clones and leaves some out. Of 85,000 to 120,000 clones in the sample, approximately 80% were seen once. Sequenced sample: peripheral blood. The origin of the receptors is a man in his 60s with active or convalescent COVID-19.

The chain links TRBV3-1 (or the pseudogene TRBV3-2) to TRBJ2-2; D perhaps matches TRBD2 (6 bases). Germline lookup yields CDR1 LGHDT and CDR2 YNNKEL (reference sequence). The CDR3 spans 14 residues. The V end was cut by 4 bases, the J end by 4 bases, with 10 bases between. As DNA, the CDR3 is TGTGCCAGCAGCCGGGACTCCTTCACCGGGGAGCTGTTTTTT. Translation: CASSRDSFTGELFF.

The V and J genes are TRBV2 and TRBJ2-2, with 10 bases lining up with TRBD1. Germline loops: CDR1 SNHLY, CDR2 FYNNEI. The CDR3 runs to 17 residues. V shed 7 bases, J shed 6 bases, and the junction held 14 bases outside the gene matches. The CDR3 sequence: CASNLQGGTGVPGELFF. CDR3 coding DNA: TGTGCCAGCAACCTCCAGGGGGGGACAGGGGTTCCCGGGGAGCTGTTTTTT.

There are many counts of this clone. V and J are TRBV5-1 and TRBJ2-5; 11 nucleotides line up with TRBD1. CDR3 length equals 14 residues. Germline V gene sequence: CDR1 SGHRS, CDR2 YFSETQ. The V segment lost 6 bases and the J segment 3 bases; nucleotides outside the gene matches: 4. CDR3 coding DNA: TGCGCCAGCACCCGGGACAGGGGGGAAGAGACCCAGTACTTC. Its translation is CASTRDRGEETQYF.

This clone was seen a few times. The DNA of the CDR3 is TGTGCCTGGAGTGTAACAGGGACCGAGCAGTACGTC. Translated, it gives CAWSVTGTEQYV. The chain joins TRBV30 to TRBJ2-7; a weak D match, TRBD1 (6 bases). V was cut by 0 bases and J by 6 bases, with 9 bases left in between. The germline V gene has CDR1 GTSNPN and CDR2 SVGIG (reference sequence). The CDR3 is made up of 12 amino acids.

Comments on this clone: The junction and the germline gene differ at one end; a read error may be behind it. The V and J genes are TRBV6-5 and TRBJ1-1, with unresolved D. From germline, CDR1 is MNHEY and CDR2 SVGAGI. The CDR3 consists of 13 residues. The chain's CDR3 is CASSYFRSAEAFF. In DNA form, the CDR3 reads TGTGCCAGCAGTTACTTTCGGTCCGCTGAGGCTTTCTTT.

The V call is TRBV12-3 or TRBV12-4, the J call TRBJ2-3; 7 bases align to TRBD2. V lost 7 bases to trimming and J lost 14 bases; unmatched junction nucleotides: 12. There are 12 residues in the CDR3. As DNA, the CDR3 is TGTGCCAGCACGGGCTTGGGAGGGGTTAGGTATTTT. Protein: CASTGLGGVRYF.

In its sample, this clone was seen once. This chain uses TRBV19 with TRBJ1-1; the D gene is possibly TRBD1 (5 bases). The CDR3 length is 14 residues. V dropped 5 bases and J dropped 1 base, with 11 bases sitting between them. Germline CDR1 is LNHDA and CDR2 is SQIVND (reference sequence). The CDR3 loop is CASSLLTENTEAFF. The CDR3 DNA reads as TGTGCCAGTAGTCTACTGACAGAGAACACTGAAGCTTTCTTT.

The chain has TRBV28 and TRBJ2-3; 8 bases line up with TRBD2. The CDR3 has 21 residues. Trimming removed 3 bases from V and 4 bases from J; junction bases left unmatched: 24. Germline CDR1 reads MDHEN; CDR2 reads SYDVKM. CDR3 nucleotides: TGTGCCAGCAGTTTTGATTTAGTGCTAGCGGGCCGAGAGCAAGGAGCAGATACGCAGTATTTT. Translation: CASSFDLVLAGREQGADTQYF.

This clone was detected many times. This rearrangement joins TRBV24-1 to TRBJ2-5, with 13 bases that match TRBD2. CDR3 size: 16 residues. The germline gives CDR1 KGHDR, CDR2 SFDVKD. The junction had 5 bases not matched to a gene; V was cut back by 3 bases and J by 5 bases. CDR3 sequence: CATSDTSGRAGETQYF. The DNA of the CDR3 is TGTGCCACCAGTGATACTAGCGGGAGGGCAGGGGAGACCCAGTACTTC.

V usage is TRBV18 and J usage is TRBJ2-1, with TRBD2 identical over 12 bases. Trimming at V came to 0 bases and at J to 10 bases, leaving 7 bases not matched to a gene. CDR3 length: 16 amino acids. Germline values: CDR1 KGHSH, CDR2 LQKENI. Written as DNA, the CDR3 is TGTGCCAGCTCACCACCCCGGACTAGCGGGGTCCGAGAGCAGTTCTTC. Protein product: CASSPPRTSGVREQFF.

V and J are TRBV7-8 and TRBJ2-1; possibly TRBD2 for D (6 bases). The CDR3 is made up of 17 amino acids. CDR1 is SGHVS and CDR2 is FQNEAQ in the germline V gene. Between the trimmed V and J ends, which lost 5 bases and 3 bases, there was a span of 20 bases. The CDR3 DNA sequence: TGTGCCAGCAGCGTTAAACTAGCACCCAAGATCTACAATGAGCAGTTCTTC. Protein: CASSVKLAPKIYNEQFF.

The gene calls are TRBV28 and TRBJ2-5; D remains ambiguous. Trimming stripped 5 bases from V and 1 base from J, with 5 bases between. Germline assignment: CDR1 MDHEN and CDR2 SYDVKM. The CDR3 consists of 12 residues. This CDR3 is CASSLFQETQYF. The CDR3 DNA reads as TGTGCCAGCAGTCTTTTCCAAGAGACCCAGTACTTC.

This clone was found many times. The rearrangement uses TRBV7-9 and TRBJ2-5; no clear D gene. Germline CDR1 and CDR2: SEHNR and FQNEAQ (reference sequence). The length of the CDR3 is 13 residues. The germline V and J ends were trimmed by 5 bases and 1 base, with 8 bases remaining between them. In DNA form, the CDR3 reads TGTGCCAGCAGCGTGGGCCCCCAAGAGACCCAGTACTTC. Its translation: CASSVGPQETQYF.

V and J are TRBV30 and TRBJ2-1; 9 nucleotides line up with TRBD2. CDR1 and CDR2 from the germline V gene are GTSNPN and SVGIG (reference sequence). After removal of 3 bases from V and 14 bases from J, the junction contained 8 bases not matched to a gene. The CDR3 loop spans 12 amino acids. CDR3 sequence (DNA): TGTGCCTGGAGGGCTAGCGGGATAGTAAAGTTCTTC. Its translation is CAWRASGIVKFF.

V usage is TRBV7-9 and J usage is TRBJ2-3; 9 positions agree with TRBD2. Germline V gene sequence: CDR1 SEHNR, CDR2 FQNEAQ (reference sequence). Trimming took 5 bases from V and 1 from J; bases not matched to a gene: 1. The CDR3 sequence is 14 residues long. CDR3 bases: TGTGCCAGCAGCAAGCGGGAGGGCACAGATACGCAGTATTTT. Its protein product is CASSKREGTDTQYF.

This chain uses TRBV6-5 with TRBJ2-1, with 8 bases matching TRBD2. Trimming took 7 bases from V and 9 from J; bases not matched to a gene: 8. The CDR3 sequence is 13 residues long. Germline CDR1 reads MNHEY; CDR2 reads SVGAGI. The CDR3 region is CASKAGDEIEQFF. The DNA of the CDR3 is TGTGCCAGCAAAGCGGGAGACGAAATTGAGCAGTTCTTC.

The V gene is TRBV10-3, the J gene TRBJ1-1, with no clear D. Germline V CDR1 and CDR2: ENHRY, SYGVKD. The CDR3 is 14 residues long. Deletions cut 3 bases from V and 8 bases from J, with 16 bases between. The CDR3 nucleotides are TGTGCCATCAGTGAAACGCAGGACTACCCGGAAGCTTTCTTT. Its protein is CAISETQDYPEAFF.

This clone has just one count. J is TRBJ2-1 and V is TRBV6-5, with D tentatively TRBD2 (5 bases). This CDR3 contains 16 residues. Germline lookup yields CDR1 MNHEY and CDR2 SVGAGI. The V end lost 4 bases, the J end lost 6 bases, and 19 bases lay between the germline ends. CDR3 residues: CASSSSPAPAGNEQFF. The CDR3 DNA is TGTGCCAGCAGTTCCTCTCCCGCGCCCGCGGGCAATGAGCAGTTCTTC.

The J gene is TRBJ2-1, the V gene TRBV11-2; no clear D gene. Germline V gene sequence: CDR1 SGHAT, CDR2 FQNNGV. The CDR3 totals 13 residues. The V gene lost 1 base and the J gene lost 4 bases, with 5 bases spanning the gap. CDR3 in DNA: TGTGCCAGCAGCTTAGGTCGTTACAATGAGCAGTTCTTC. Protein: CASSLGRYNEQFF.

This clone turned up a few times. This chain connects TRBV2 to TRBJ1-3, with 7 bases matching TRBD1. Germline CDR1 reads SNHLY; CDR2 reads FYNNEI. This CDR3 is 14 amino acids long. J gave up 2 bases and V 5 bases, and 3 bases lay outside the gene matches. The CDR3 DNA reads as TGTGCCAGCAGTTACGACAGGGCTGGAAACACCATATATTTT. Encoded protein: CASSYDRAGNTIYF.

The chain links TRBV28 to TRBJ2-1, with 7 bases fitting TRBD2. With V trimmed by 3 bases and J by 7 bases, 15 bases remained unmatched. CDR1 is MDHEN and CDR2 is SYDVKM in the germline V gene. The CDR3 runs to 17 residues. Here the CDR3 DNA reads TGTGCCAGCAGTTTTTTCGTGGATAGCGGGCCCTCGAATGAGCAGTTCTTC. Translation gives CASSFFVDSGPSNEQFF.

V is TRBV5-6 and J is TRBJ2-5; maybe TRBD2 (6 bases). V was pared by 0 bases and J by 3 bases, with 12 bases between. CDR1 and CDR2 (germline): SGHDT, YYEEEE. CDR3 length: 15 amino acids. This chain's CDR3 is CASSLEAGQKETQYF. The CDR3 bases are TGTGCCAGCAGCTTGGAAGCGGGCCAAAAAGAGACCCAGTACTTC.

This chain connects TRBV27 to TRBJ2-1; 11 nucleotides align to TRBD2. The CDR3 has 16 amino acids. V was pared by 5 bases and J by 10 bases, with 13 bases of the junction left unmatched. The germline V gene encodes CDR1 MNHEY and CDR2 SMNVEV (reference sequence). The CDR3 nucleotides read TGTGCCAGCAGTCCTCCGGGACTAGCGGCTCGCAGGGAGCAGTTCTTC. Encoded protein: CASSPPGLAARREQFF.

This chain uses TRBV10-3 with TRBJ2-1, with a weak D call TRBD1 (6 bases). This CDR3 region has 15 residues. The V gene lost 7 bases and the J gene lost 7 bases, with 20 bases spanning the gap. The germline V gene encodes CDR1 ENHRY and CDR2 SYGVKD. CDR3 sequence reads: CAINYRESNPNEQFF. In nucleotides, the CDR3 is TGTGCCATCAATTACAGGGAATCCAATCCAAATGAGCAGTTCTTC.

The CDR3 nucleotides are TGTGCCAGCAGTTTATTCGTGGGAGGGGGCACCGGGGAGCTGTTTTTT. Protein: CASSLFVGGGTGELFF. This chain uses TRBV28 with TRBJ2-2, with D tentatively TRBD2 (7 bases). CDR3 length: 16 amino acids. V was pared by 1 base and J by 4 bases, with 13 bases between. Looked up from germline, CDR1 is MDHEN and CDR2 is SYDVKM. Full variable domain (remainder filled in from reference TRBV28 and TRBJ2-2): DVKVTQSSRYLVKRTGEKVFLECVQDMDHENMFWYRQDPGLGLRLIYFSYDVKMKEKGDIPEGYSVSREKKERFSLILESASTNQTSMYLCASSLFVGGGTGELFFGEGSRLTVL.

The rearrangement uses TRBV18 and TRBJ1-1; D is undetermined. Germline CDR1 reads KGHSH; CDR2 reads LQKENI. Trimming removed 6 bases at V and 1 base at J, with 6 bases between. The CDR3 is made up of 12 amino acids. In DNA, the CDR3 is TGTGCCAGCTCGAAACAGAACACTGAAGCTTTCTTT. This sequence encodes CASSKQNTEAFF.

The chain employs TRBV11-3 and TRBJ2-7; 14 bases agree with TRBD2. CDR1 is SGHNT, CDR2 YENEEA, per germline. The length of the CDR3 is 14 residues. The junction had 2 bases not matched to a gene; V was cut back by 5 bases and J by 5 bases. Here the CDR3 reads CASSQGLAGDEQYF. In DNA form, the CDR3 reads TGTGCCAGCAGCCAGGGACTAGCGGGAGACGAGCAGTACTTC.

This clone was detected a few times. The J gene is TRBJ2-5, the V gene TRBV5-8; tentatively, D is TRBD2 (5 bases). The CDR3 runs 12 residues. CDR1 and CDR2 (germline): SGHTS, YDEGEE. V was trimmed by 5 bases and J by 5 bases, leaving 10 bases between them. The CDR3 reads CASRRAMETQYF. DNA of the CDR3: TGTGCCAGCAGGAGGGCTATGGAGACCCAGTACTTC.

The genes are TRBV19 and TRBJ1-1; D is uncertain. CDR1 is LNHDA and CDR2 is SQIVND in the germline V gene (reference sequence). Between the trimmed V and J ends, which lost 6 bases and 7 bases, there was a span of 12 bases. CDR3 length equals 12 residues. CDR3 nucleotide sequence: TGTGCCAGTAGGGGAGGAGGATTTGAAGCTTTCTTT. Protein sequence: CASRGGGFEAFF.

V gene TRBV7-6 combines with J gene TRBJ2-7; 13 bases map to TRBD2. In germline, CDR1 is SGHVS, CDR2 FNYEAQ. The V segment lost 4 bases and the J segment 3 bases; nucleotides outside the gene matches: 9. CDR3 length: 17 amino acids. The CDR3 DNA is TGTGCCAGCAGCTCCAACCTCACTAGCGGGAGGGACTACGAGCAGTACGTC. Translated: CASSSNLTSGRDYEQYV.